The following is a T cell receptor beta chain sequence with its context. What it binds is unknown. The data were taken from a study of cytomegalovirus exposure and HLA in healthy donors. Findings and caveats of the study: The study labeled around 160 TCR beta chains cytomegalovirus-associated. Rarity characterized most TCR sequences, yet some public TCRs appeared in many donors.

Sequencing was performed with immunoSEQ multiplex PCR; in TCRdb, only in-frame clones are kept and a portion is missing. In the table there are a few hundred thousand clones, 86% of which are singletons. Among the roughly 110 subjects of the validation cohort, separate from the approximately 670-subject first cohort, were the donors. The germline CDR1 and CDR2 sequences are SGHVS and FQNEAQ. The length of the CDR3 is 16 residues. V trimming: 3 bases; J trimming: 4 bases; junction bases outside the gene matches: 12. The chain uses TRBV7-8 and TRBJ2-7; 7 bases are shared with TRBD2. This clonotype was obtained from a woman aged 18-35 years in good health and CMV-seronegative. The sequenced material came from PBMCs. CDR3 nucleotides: TGTGCCAGCAGCTTGGGCGCTAGCGGAACTGTGTACGAGCAGTACTTC. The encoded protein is CASSLGASGTVYEQYF.